These 12 T cell receptor beta chains originate from one sample sequenced in a study of PD-L1 blockade in urothelial cancer. TCRdb's copy holds only in-frame clones and misses some; the assay was immunoSEQ multiplex PCR. Of roughly 26,000 clones detected, about 88% appear once; the ten largest clones hold under 40%. The source was PBMCs, collected around atezolizumab (anti-PD-L1) treatment. The receptor source for this set is a man aged 60-69 years with urothelial cancer.

The genes are TRBV5-1 and TRBJ2-7, with 7 bases aligning to TRBD1. J was trimmed by 7 bases and V by 0 bases; bases with no gene match: 4. The CDR3 spans 13 residues. Germline V gene data show CDR1 as SGHRS and CDR2 as YFSETQ. The CDR3 region has the DNA TGCGCCAGCAGCTTGGGGTCAGGGGGAGAGCAGTACTTC. As protein: CASSLGSGGEQYF. Drawing the rest from reference TRBV5-1 and TRBJ2-7, the complete variable domain is KAGVTQTPRYLIKTRGQQVTLSCSPISGHRSVSWYQQTPGQGLQFLFEYFSETQRNKGNFPGRFSGRQFSNSRSEMNVSTLELGDSALYLCASSLGSGGEQYFGPGTRLTVT.

The chain carries TRBV11-2 and TRBJ2-1; a possible D gene is TRBD2 (5 bases). CDR1 and CDR2 from the germline V gene are SGHAT and FQNNGV. V lost 7 bases and J lost 5, with 18 bases in between. The CDR3 has 15 residues. This CDR3 reads CASTQSRELHNEQFF. For the CDR3, the DNA is TGTGCCAGCACCCAGAGTAGGGAGCTTCACAATGAGCAGTTCTTC.

The chain recombines TRBV7-2 with TRBJ2-7; 8 nucleotides line up with TRBD1. The CDR3 loop spans 13 amino acids. Per germline, CDR1 SGHTA and CDR2 FQGNSA. The ends lost 5 bases at V and 4 bases at J; junction bases unmatched: 4. CDR3 DNA: TGTGCCAGCAGCACGGACAGGGTGTACGAGCAGTACTTC. It encodes CASSTDRVYEQYF.

The chain joins TRBV25-1 to TRBJ2-1, with D perhaps TRBD2 (6 bases). The CDR3 is 14 residues long. Trimming took off 6 bases at V and 3 bases at J, with 12 bases between the two ends. Germline CDR1 and CDR2: MGHDK and SYGVNS. CDR3 coding DNA: TGTGCCAGCAGCGACCGGGACTTCTACAATGAGCAGTTCTTC. Protein: CASSDRDFYNEQFF.

V and J are TRBV14 and TRBJ2-7, with 8 bases matching TRBD1. The V gene end was trimmed by 1 base and the J gene end by 2 bases; junction bases not matched to a gene: 4. In germline, CDR1 is SGHDN, CDR2 FVKESK. The CDR3 loop spans 15 amino acids. The CDR3 nucleotides are TGTGCCAGCAGCCAAGTATCAGGGGGCACCTACGAGCAGTACTTC. Its protein is CASSQVSGGTYEQYF.

The chain recombines TRBV5-1 with TRBJ2-1, with 10 positions matching TRBD2. Trimming removed 7 bases from V and 7 bases from J; junction bases left unmatched: 8. Germline values: CDR1 SGHRS, CDR2 YFSETQ. This CDR3 region has 14 residues. The CDR3 bases are TGCGCCAGCTGGAGCGGGGGGGCCAATAATGAGCAGTTCTTC. Amino acid sequence: CASWSGGANNEQFF.

The rearrangement links TRBV27 to TRBJ1-1; no reliable D call. This CDR3 has 13 residues. Germline-derived CDR1 and CDR2 are MNHEY and SMNVEV (reference sequence). V was pared by 6 bases and J by 5 bases, with 13 bases between. The CDR3: CASSLYGGTEAFF. The CDR3 nucleotides are TGTGCCAGCAGCCTATACGGAGGGACTGAAGCTTTCTTT.

J is TRBJ1-2 and V is TRBV5-6, with unresolved D. CDR3 length equals 15 residues. The ends were cut back, 4 bases at V and 3 bases at J, with 16 bases in the middle. Germline assignment: CDR1 SGHDT and CDR2 YYEEEE. The CDR3, as DNA: TGTGCCAGCAGCCTAATGATCGCCACCGACTATGGCTACACCTTC. Its translation is CASSLMIATDYGYTF.

The chain couples TRBV27 to TRBJ2-1, with D possibly TRBD2 on 6 matching bases. Germline V CDR1 and CDR2: MNHEY, SMNVEV (reference sequence). The germline V and J ends were trimmed by 4 bases and 5 bases, with 15 bases remaining between them. CDR3 length: 15 amino acids. The CDR3 region has the DNA TGTGCCAGCAGTTCCCTCGCCGGGGGAGACAATGAGCAGTTCTTC. As protein: CASSSLAGGDNEQFF.

By share, this clone ranks as large. The V call is TRBV7-9, the J call TRBJ1-2; D gene unclear. The CDR3 covers 13 residues. CDR1 and CDR2 (germline): SEHNR, FQNEAQ (reference sequence). V lost 6 bases and J 0 bases, leaving 8 bases between the germline ends. CDR3 bases: TGTGCCAGCAGACCCGGGACTAACTATGGCTACACCTTC. This translates into CASRPGTNYGYTF.

The chain is built from TRBV5-6 and TRBJ2-7, with a possible D match to TRBD2 (5 bases). The CDR3 is made up of 14 amino acids. CDR1 and CDR2 (germline): SGHDT, YYEEEE. Trimming shortened V by 4 bases and J by 3 bases, and 14 bases separated the two germline ends. CDR3 protein: CASSLLGENYEQYF. The CDR3 nucleotides are TGTGCCAGCAGCCTACTAGGCGAGAACTACGAGCAGTACTTC.

This chain uses TRBV18 with TRBJ1-1; 8 bases line up with TRBD1. The trim removed 4 bases at V and 6 bases at J, leaving 10 bases unmatched. The CDR3 loop spans 15 amino acids. Germline CDR1 reads KGHSH; CDR2 reads LQKENI. The CDR3 loop reads CASSRGTGGRAEAFF. In DNA, the CDR3 is TGTGCCAGCTCACGCGGTACAGGGGGTCGGGCTGAAGCTTTCTTT.